This T cell receptor (beta chain) was sequenced during a study of cytomegalovirus exposure and HLA in healthy donors (dated by TCRdb to about 2017). Regarding the research as a whole: In an earlier analysis of roughly 590 of the donors, less than 350 Gb of sequence data and 90 million to 120 million unique TCR beta sequences from 150 million to 200 million T cells were reported. Typing coverage differed by locus: A, B, C, DRB1 and DQB1 were typed in roughly 629-640 donors, DQA1 in 500 to 550, DPA1 in 606, and DPB1 in roughly 470. The study aimed to test whether cataloging public T cell receptors could reveal signatures of past pathogen exposure. To predict cytomegalovirus infection status, the study combined high-throughput TCR immunosequencing, statistical association of individual TCRs with disease status, and machine learning. Donor age, sex, ethnicity and CMV serostatus were compiled alongside the repertoire data. In an earlier analysis of more than 550 of the donors, high-throughput TCR beta sequencing was used to judge whether each TCR beta V gene segment behaved as functional or pseudogenic. On average, over 200,000 unique TCR beta nucleotide sequences were sequenced per donor among 300 to 500 genotyped donors of the cohort, with 15% to 20% of those sequences being non-productive. All discovery cohort repertoires had been generated using a single sequencing platform. In the later analysis, no new phenotypic data were used to find candidate immune exposures; instead, reliance was placed on TCR beta sequences and their occurrence across donors. Class I and class II HLA loci were covered by the typing at four-digit resolution. A separate validation cohort of roughly 110 different subjects was used in addition to the 666-subject first cohort. The T cell repertoires of 700 or so subjects were profiled by immunosequencing and related to cytomegalovirus serostatus. A later genetic analysis used genome-wide SNP genotypes for about 65% of the roughly 700 donors, treating that subset as a discovery cohort. Of the approximately 400 genotyped donors, around 81% fell in the genetic ancestry cluster associated with self-reported Caucasian donors. Four or five DR-DQ haplotypes were handled as single units for association and clustering because linkage in the cohort was strong. An early release covering about 600 HLA-typed donors comprised about 320 gigabases of sequencing data and roughly 85 million unique TCR sequences. A later analysis re-examined previously published TCR beta repertoires from roughly 650 donors and added high-resolution HLA genotyping to investigate patterns of TCR occurrence. What the research found in general, with its limitations: In a later analysis, most CMV-associated TCR beta chains were found to appear HLA-restricted, with HLA associations seemingly driven largely by CMV exposure. Some IMGT-functional V segments, including TRBV6-2 and TRBV6-3, could not be distinguished by the 87-base-pair reads and were therefore excluded. The sequencing pipeline was judged likely to have produced a cluster of highly shared sequence variants as a technical artifact. In this cohort, only TCR beta chains were sequenced, and detectable features were limited by the absence of alpha or paired-chain data. A later analysis associated approximately 17,000 TCR beta sequences with specific HLA alleles at a false discovery rate of 0.05. Sequencing depth was assumed to be roughly uniform across donors in the presence/absence analyses, though that assumption may not hold. Linkage disequilibrium might explain the correlated functional status among segregating V segments, but an unknown experimental factor could not be ruled out. It was suggested by the authors that the approach could potentially be generalized to other disease states and immunological phenotypes. According to a later genetic analysis, donors in an Asian-associated ancestry cluster had fewer N-insertions in productive TCRs than the roughly 660-donor mean. In vitro tests confirmed that a few of the cytomegalovirus-associated TCR beta chains recognize cytomegalovirus antigens. In an earlier analysis of about 550 of the donors, most TCR beta V segments were observed in productive rearrangements about 87% or about 30% of the time, broadly matching IMGT annotations. A total of fewer than 200 TCR beta chains were listed by the study as associated with cytomegalovirus. Strong co-occurrence of HLA alleles, especially DR and DQ, made assigning TCR associations to individual alleles difficult. In a later analysis, several top co-occurrence clusters were reported to appear linked to parvovirus B19, influenza, CMV and Epstein-Barr virus. In a later genetic analysis, a missense DCLRE1C variant was associated with V-gene and J-gene trimming of TCR beta chains, and the association was replicated in an independent cohort. While some public TCRs were present in many individuals, most TCR sequences turned up only very rarely across donors. The classifier was reported to diagnose cytomegalovirus status with high specificity and sensitivity in both the original and validation cohorts. The earlier analysis of approximately 540 of the donors excluded some 16 rarely observed V segments, including chromosome 9 orphons, because counts were too low. A later analysis found that HLA-associated TCR beta chains were more clonally expanded and had lower generation probabilities than equally common non-associated chains. According to a later analysis, TCR association rates differed among HLA loci, with DRB1 alleles showing the most associated TCRs and HLA-C alleles showing the fewest. For the cohort, immune exposure information was limited to CMV serostatus. Because HLA typing was missing for some donors at each locus, association tests included only the typed subset. A further reported finding was that TCR beta sequences accurately predicted the HLA-A and HLA-B alleles for most subjects in the first cohort.

The cohort consisted of more than 650 healthy bone marrow donors. At the time of sampling, all cohort members were nominally healthy, though unrecorded immune exposures were likely present. The donor tested CMV seropositive, placing the donor among the approximately 310 seropositive members of the cohort. Each donor provided a peripheral blood sample, and peripheral blood mononuclear cells were used for TCR beta sequencing. Genomic DNA was extracted from the blood cell samples with the Qiagen DNeasy Blood Extraction Kit. Libraries were prepared through the immunoSEQ multiplex PCR assay. For the multiplex PCR, a mixture combining 60 forward primers for TCR Vbeta segments and 13 reverse primers for TCR Jbeta segments was used. Amplification of the CDR3 region of rearranged TCR beta genes was performed with a multiplex PCR assay on genomic DNA. The amplified TCR beta libraries were sequenced on the Illumina HiSeq System as 87-base-pair reads. For the original study's pipeline: In a later analysis, 80 million or so unique TCR beta chains were counted across the roughly 610 repertoires, and around 11 million of these chains were shared by at least two donors. To remove PCR and sequencing errors, raw reads were error-corrected and collapsed into unique sequences using a nearest-neighbor algorithm that merged closely related sequences. Alignment of CDR3 sequences to IMGT reference sequences was used to assign V, D and J gene segments. For a sequence to be retained, a match of at least six nucleotides was required to both a V gene segment and a J gene segment. A rearrangement was called productive if the CDR3 had no stop codons and remained in frame with V and J, and every other rearrangement was called non-productive. Following IMGT convention, CDR3 was defined as the stretch from the second conserved V-encoded cysteine to the conserved J-encoded phenylalanine. In an earlier analysis of just under 600 of the donors, sequences lacking an unambiguous match to a single V gene segment were excluded. In an earlier analysis of a few hundred of the donors, a V segment was called functional when productive rearrangements were above 56.7%, and segregating when the standard deviation between donors exceeded 5%. A statistical classification framework was built for diagnosing cytomegalovirus status from the catalog of TCR beta chain sequences. A later analysis assigned V and J genes by comparing TCR nucleotide sequences with IMGT/GENE-DB human TR gene sequences. In a later analysis, CDR3 sequences and most-parsimonious VDJ recombination scenarios were assigned using the TCRdist pipeline. In a later analysis, each TCR beta chain was defined by its CDR3 amino acid sequence together with its V-gene family, and reads without a unique V-gene family were excluded. To address suspected cross-contamination and a sequencing artifact, a later analysis removed a few hundred highly shared, low-generation-probability nucleotide sequences. In a later analysis, a clonal expansion index was calculated for each public chain from normalized within-repertoire ranks of inferred template counts. A later analysis computed generation probabilities with a VDJ recombination model fitted to out-of-frame rearrangements, and checked the results against IGoR. In a later analysis, hypergeometric tests were used to score TCR-TCR, TCR-HLA and TCR-CMV co-occurrence, with a repertoire-size bias correction applied to TCR pairs. A later analysis estimated false discovery rates by permuting HLA or CMV assignments 20 times. In a later analysis, co-occurring TCRs were grouped with DBSCAN, and TCRdist sequence similarity was added when clustering was performed within HLA-allele-positive subsets. Repertoires with fewer than 30,000 or more than 120,000 public chains, plus five repertoires with anomalous nucleotide sharing, were excluded from co-occurrence clustering. This immuneACCESS table, as held by TCRdb, lists in-frame sequences with V and J called but not all clones. Of the missing ones, under half trace to an unresolved V gene in checked studies; the others have no known cause. V, J and clone size were drawn from that table, and D and trimming were deduced from the DNA. This sample comprises roughly 190,000 clones, 81% of them detected only once. Around 3.5% of the sample is taken by the ten largest.

As regards this clone: Its antigen is still unknown. The sample holds no much larger clone one base away, and base qualities are not on file.

Trimming costs V 7 bases and J 2 bases, and their ends lie 9 bases apart. Reading from cysteine to phenylalanine, the CDR3 counts 13 amino acids. CDR3 DNA is the only sequence kept; it has 39 bases, read in frame from the first base. Reading the germline V gene gives CDR1 WSHSY and CDR2 SAAADI. The specimen was PBMCs. The source is a man aged 35 to 55 in good health and CMV-seropositive. The rearrangement joined TRBV10-2 to TRBJ1-5; the best D guess is TRBD1, with 5 bases matching. At the DNA level, the sequence is TGCGCCAGCACTAGGGGTGGCAATCAGCCCCAGCATTTT. Its protein is CASTRGGNQPQHF.